This T cell receptor (beta chain) was sequenced for a study of shared T cell receptors in the human thymus. Profiling relied on immunoSEQ multiplex PCR, and the TCRdb table lists in-frame clones only, not all of them. The repertoire includes some 700,000 clones, 80% to 90% of them detected once, and more than 0.01% sits in the top ten. CDR1 and CDR2 from the germline V gene are MGHRA and YSYEKL. V shed 1 base, J shed 1 base, and the junction held 6 bases outside the gene matches. The CDR3 runs 16 residues. Separately, the same data were catalogued under a study of human thymus T cells. That paper adds: Healthy Finnish infants undergoing corrective surgery for congenital heart defects provided the donor material. The study used thymus tissue resected during corrective heart surgery.

The sample taken for sequencing was thymocytes. The V and J genes are TRBV4-1 and TRBJ1-1; 7 bases are a match to TRBD1. The sequence came from a girl less than two years old with a congenital heart defect. CDR3 DNA: TGCGCCAGCAGCCAAGGTGGAGGGGGCCAGAACACTGAAGCTTTCTTT. Its protein is CASSQGGGGQNTEAFF.